The 14 T cell receptor beta chains below were found in one sample sequenced in a study of blood T cell repertoires in COVID-19. Sequencing used immunoSEQ multiplex PCR; TCRdb keeps in-frame clones, though not all of them. The sample lists around 190,000 clones; 70% to 85% were seen once. Sequenced material: peripheral blood. The origin of the receptors is a human donor in a cohort sampled during active COVID-19.

This sequence joins TRBV27 and TRBJ1-5; possible D gene TRBD1, 5 bases. With 0 bases removed from V and 2 bases from J, the gap between germline ends came to 8 bases. CDR3 length: 15 amino acids. Germline values: CDR1 MNHEY, CDR2 SMNVEV (reference sequence). The chain's CDR3 is CASSLSPGGNQPQHF. In nucleotides, the CDR3 is TGTGCCAGCAGTTTATCCCCGGGGGGCAATCAGCCCCAGCATTTT.

The chain is built from TRBV6-6 and TRBJ1-2, with a weak D call TRBD1 (6 bases). Per germline, CDR1 MNHNY and CDR2 SVGAGI (reference sequence). This CDR3 has 15 amino acids. Between the trimmed V and J ends, which lost 2 bases and 3 bases, there was a span of 13 bases. Here the CDR3 DNA reads TGTGCCAGCAGTTACAATCCGACAGGTTACTATGGCTACACCTTC. Translating it yields CASSYNPTGYYGYTF.

This chain joins TRBV6-5 and TRBJ1-5, with 7 bases fitting TRBD1. The CDR3 loop spans 15 amino acids. V lost 6 bases to trimming and J lost 7 bases; unmatched junction nucleotides: 12. CDR1 and CDR2 from the germline V gene are MNHEY and SVGAGI. CDR3 protein: CASRVNRGQVQPQHF. CDR3 coding DNA: TGTGCCAGCAGAGTAAATAGGGGGCAGGTGCAGCCCCAGCATTTT.

J is TRBJ1-5 and V is TRBV7-9; D possibly corresponds to TRBD1 (5 bases). Germline CDR1 and CDR2: SEHNR and FQNEAQ (reference sequence). V was cut by 1 base and J by 12 bases, with 10 bases left in between. The length of the CDR3 is 12 residues. Here the CDR3 reads CASSLGGGGQHF. For the CDR3, the DNA is TGTGCCAGCAGCTTAGGTGGCGGGGGCCAGCATTTT. Variable domain in full (rest from reference TRBV7-9 and TRBJ1-5): DTGVSQNPRHKITKRGQNVTFRCDPISEHNRLYWYRQTLGQGPEFLTYFQNEAQLEKSRLLSDRFSAERPKGSFSTLEIQRTEQGDSAMYLCASSLGGGGQHFGDGTRLSIL.

The chain combines TRBV13 with TRBJ1-4; D unclear. Looked up from germline, CDR1 is PRHDT and CDR2 is FYEKMQ (reference sequence). V lost 5 bases, J lost 10 bases, and 17 bases lay in between. This CDR3 is 14 amino acids long. For the CDR3, the DNA is TGTGCCAGCAGCACTCCGACCGGGAGAGGAAAACTGTTTTTT. It encodes CASSTPTGRGKLFF.

This chain uses TRBV13 with TRBJ1-2; perhaps TRBD1 as D (6 bases). V was clipped by 1 base and J by 4 bases, with 13 bases between them. Germline V gene data show CDR1 as PRHDT and CDR2 as FYEKMQ (reference sequence). This CDR3 has 15 residues. The CDR3 DNA is TGTGCCAGCAGCTTAGTGGGGCAGGGGTTCTATGGCTACACCTTC. Protein product: CASSLVGQGFYGYTF.

This chain links TRBV5-1 with TRBJ2-3; TRBD2 agrees at 11 bases. The CDR3 runs to 18 residues. With 0 bases clipped from V and 2 bases from J, the junction kept 8 bases outside the gene matches. CDR1 is SGHRS and CDR2 is YFSETQ in the germline V gene. The CDR3 reads CASSLGVRLAGNTDTQYF. The CDR3 bases are TGCGCCAGCAGCTTGGGAGTTCGACTAGCGGGGAACACAGATACGCAGTATTTT.

The chain has TRBV19 and TRBJ2-7; 8 bases map to TRBD1. Germline V gives CDR1 LNHDA, CDR2 SQIVND (reference sequence). Trimming at V came to 3 bases and at J to 0 bases, leaving 7 bases not matched to a gene. CDR3 length: 16 residues. CDR3 nucleotide sequence: TGTGCCAGTAGTATCCCCCAGACAGGGGACTCCTACGAGCAGTACTTC. It specifies CASSIPQTGDSYEQYF.

The chain couples TRBV6-4 to TRBJ1-6; possible D gene TRBD1, 5 bases. V dropped 5 bases and J dropped 7 bases, with 9 bases sitting between them. Germline V gene lookup returns CDR1 MRHNA and CDR2 SNTAGT. The CDR3 runs to 13 residues. The CDR3, as DNA: TGTGCCAGCAGTCTCGACAGCAATTCACCCCTCCACTTT. Amino acid sequence: CASSLDSNSPLHF.

The chain couples TRBV4-2 to TRBJ1-5; possible D gene TRBD1, 6 bases. The CDR3 is 21 amino acids. Trimming left V 4 bases short and J 0 bases short, with 28 bases between. The germline V gene has CDR1 LGHNA and CDR2 YNFKEQ. CDR3 DNA: TGTGCCAGCAGCCCCGAAGCGGGGGGCGCCGTGATATCTTATAGCAATCAGCCCCAGCATTTT. Its translation: CASSPEAGGAVISYSNQPQHF.

In this sample, this clone turned up a few times. The CDR3 DNA reads as TGTGCCAGCAGTCCATCGACAGGGGCAGGCGGCTACACCTTC. Translated: CASSPSTGAGGYTF. The chain has TRBV5-4 and TRBJ1-2; 8 bases fit TRBD1. This CDR3 contains 14 residues. V gave up 5 bases and J gave up 8 bases; unmatched junction bases: 11. Germline loops: CDR1 SGHNT, CDR2 YYREEE (reference sequence).

The J gene is TRBJ2-3, the V gene TRBV5-1; 12 positions match TRBD2. The CDR3 is 14 amino acids. Germline CDR1 reads SGHRS; CDR2 reads YFSETQ. V shed 4 bases and J 6 bases; nucleotides not matched to a gene: 3. DNA for the CDR3: TGCGCCAGCAGCCGAGGACTAGCGGGGGATACGCAGTATTTT. Its translation: CASSRGLAGDTQYF.

This clone is a singleton in its sample. The rearrangement joins TRBV7-8 to TRBJ2-1, with 9 nucleotides matching TRBD2. CDR1 and CDR2 from the germline V gene are SGHVS and FQNEAQ. The junction had 9 bases not matched to a gene; V was cut back by 5 bases and J by 16 bases. The CDR3 runs 12 residues. This chain's CDR3 is CASSPLRGGEFF. The CDR3 DNA is TGTGCCAGCAGCCCCCTGCGGGGGGGCGAATTCTTC. The whole variable domain, remainder taken from reference TRBV7-8 and TRBJ2-1, is GAGVSQSPRYKVAKRGQDVALRCDPISGHVSLFWYQQALGQGPEFLTYFQNEAQLDKSGLPSDRFFAERPEGSVSTLKIQRTQQEDSAVYLCASSPLRGGEFFGPGTRLTVL.

This chain uses TRBV7-6 with TRBJ1-2; 7 bases match TRBD1. CDR3 length: 15 amino acids. J lost 4 bases, V lost 5 bases, and 10 bases had no gene match. From germline, CDR1 is SGHVS and CDR2 FNYEAQ. CDR3 residues: CASSPKRTGLYGYTF. The CDR3 DNA sequence: TGTGCCAGCAGCCCTAAGAGGACAGGCCTCTATGGCTACACCTTC.